Only a few counts were recorded for the clone carrying this T cell receptor beta chain. The target antigen is unknown. Libraries of TCR beta came from iRepertoire HTBI primers plus Arm-PCR of CDR3 regions. TCRdb reanalysed the multiplex PCR reads using MiXCR and keeps one entry per CDR3 protein. Among over 350,000 distinct CDR3 sequences listed, approximately 15% were seen once. The sample comes from a study of regulatory T cells in long-lasting Graves disease. General study points: It was peripheral blood alone, not thyroid tissue, that was studied.

The CDR3 is 13 residues long. Germline V gives CDR1 LGHNT, CDR2 FRNRAP. V was cut by 0 bases and J by 7 bases, with 9 bases left in between. Time point denoted: newly diagnosed GD, antithyroid drugs for less than 3 months. TCR sequences were obtained from RNA taken from PBMCs. The sample also formed part of further work on T cells in Graves' hyperthyroidism and ophthalmopathy.

The sequenced sample was peripheral blood mononuclear cells (PBMCs), obtained at new diagnosis, from a patient treated with antithyroid drugs. The V gene is TRBV12-5, the J gene TRBJ1-1; D unclear. The sequence was obtained from a woman aged 40 to 50 with Graves disease. The CDR3: CASGLVRVGEAFF. In DNA, the CDR3 is TGTGCTAGTGGTTTGGTACGGGTGGGTGAAGCTTTCTTT.